This T cell receptor beta chain was captured in a study of shared clonotypes between healthy human individuals. Notes on this clone: As yet, its antigen is unknown. This specimen includes other DNA sequences encoding the same CDR3.

Only in-frame clones appear in the TCRdb table, and some are missing; sequencing was by immunoSEQ multiplex PCR. The sample records about 2 million clones, roughly 94% being singletons. Naive CD8 populations comprised CD45RO-negative cells positively selected for CCR7, excluding terminally differentiated effector memory CD45RA+ cells. The length of the CDR3 is 14 residues. Per the germline V gene, CDR1 is MNHEY and CDR2 is SMNVEV (reference sequence). V was clipped by 0 bases and J by 4 bases, with 7 bases between them. Study-level findings and limits: Richness estimates generally favored naive over memory subsets.

The sequenced sample was naive CD8+ T cells sorted from blood. The chain employs TRBV27 and TRBJ1-5, with D hard to call. The receptor was derived from a man between 18 and 29 years old in good health. The CDR3 nucleotides read TGTGCCAGCAGTTTATCGATCGGGAATCAGCCCCAGCATTTT. It codes for CASSLSIGNQPQHF.